These 5 T cell receptor beta chains share one sample of origin, sequenced in a study of vaccination and CD4 T cells after COVID-19. Their recognized antigens are unknown. Cultured CD4+ T cell DNA underwent sequencing with the Oncomine TCR Beta short-read assay. TCRdb independently ran MiXCR on the PCR reads; one entry per CDR3 protein. The top ten clones hold about 9.8% of a sample with roughly 20,000 distinct CDR3 sequences, approximately 40% of them seen once. Time point meaning: late sampling 161 to 241 days after vaccination in a few convalescent patients. This sample's treatment: roughly 10-day PBMC culture with coronavirus spike peptide pools or control peptides (ViraFEST assay). This material consisted of CD4+ T cells from blood, cultured in vitro, taken about 7 months after SARS-CoV-2 vaccination. The receptors here all came from a human donor who had recovered from COVID-19.

J is TRBJ2-7 and V is TRBV20-1, with TRBD1 matching 7 bases. V trimming: 6 bases; J trimming: 2 bases; junction bases outside the gene matches: 4. Germline CDR1 is DFQATT and CDR2 is SNEGSKA (reference sequence). The CDR3 runs to 12 residues. The CDR3 reads CSARQGAYEQYF. DNA for the CDR3: TGCAGTGCCAGACAGGGAGCCTACGAGCAGTACTTC.

CDR3 in amino acids: CASSVGGLAGKVETQYF. CDR3 in DNA: TGTGCCAGCAGTGTAGGGGGATTAGCGGGAAAAGTGGAGACCCAGTACTTC. The chain couples TRBV28 to TRBJ2-5; 8 bases align to TRBD2. The CDR3 runs to 17 residues. V shed 5 bases and J 5 bases; nucleotides not matched to a gene: 16. Looked up from germline, CDR1 is MDHEN and CDR2 is SYDVKM.

The chain joins TRBV5-4 to TRBJ2-7, with TRBD2 matching 15 bases. CDR1 and CDR2 from the germline V gene are SGHNT and YYREEE (reference sequence). The CDR3 consists of 15 residues. The trim removed 4 bases at V and 6 bases at J, leaving 5 bases unmatched. In nucleotides, the CDR3 is TGTGCCAGCAGCCGGACTAGCGGGAGGGCGCGCGAGCAGTACTTC. Its translation is CASSRTSGRAREQYF. The whole variable domain, remainder taken from reference TRBV5-4 and TRBJ2-7, is ETGVTQSPTHLIKTRGQQVTLRCSSQSGHNTVSWYQQALGQGPQFIFQYYREEENGRGNFPPRFSGLQFPNYSSELNVNALELDDSALYLCASSRTSGRAREQYFGPGTRLTVT.

The chain employs TRBV6-2 or TRBV6-3 and TRBJ2-1; the match to TRBD1 covers 9 bases. Unmatched junction bases numbered 11, after V lost 6 bases and J lost 8 bases. The CDR3 sequence is 15 residues long. In germline, CDR1 is MNHEY, CDR2 SVGEGT. CDR3 DNA sequence: TGTGCCAGCAGAGACACAGGGGGCCTAGGCGATGAGCAGTTCTTC. Translation: CASRDTGGLGDEQFF.

This clonotype was seen only once. V and J are TRBV28 and TRBJ2-2, with D maybe TRBD1 (6 bases). The CDR3 covers 14 residues. CDR1 is MDHEN, CDR2 SYDVKM, per germline. V shed 6 bases and J shed 6 bases, with 14 bases lying between them. CDR3 residues: CASRQGVWSGELFF. CDR3 sequence (DNA): TGTGCCAGCAGACAGGGTGTCTGGTCCGGGGAGCTGTTTTTT.